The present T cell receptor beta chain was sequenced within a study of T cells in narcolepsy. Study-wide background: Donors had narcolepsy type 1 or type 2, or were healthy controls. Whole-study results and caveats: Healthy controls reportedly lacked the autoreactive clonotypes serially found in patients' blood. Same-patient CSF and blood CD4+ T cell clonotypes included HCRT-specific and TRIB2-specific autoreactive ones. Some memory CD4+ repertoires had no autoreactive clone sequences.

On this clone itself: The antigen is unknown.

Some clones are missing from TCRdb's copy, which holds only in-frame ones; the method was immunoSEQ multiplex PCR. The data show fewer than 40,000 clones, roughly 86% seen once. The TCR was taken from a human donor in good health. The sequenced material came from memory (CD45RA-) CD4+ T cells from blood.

The CDR3 DNA reads TGTGCCAGCAGCGTAACCAGGGGATCCTACAATGAGCAGTTCTTC. Its protein product is CASSVTRGSYNEQFF. The chain carries TRBV9 and TRBJ2-1, with D perhaps TRBD1 (6 bases). Trimming shortened V by 1 base and J by 1 base, and 9 bases separated the two germline ends. The V gene's germline CDR1 is SGDLS and CDR2 YYNGEE. This CDR3 is 15 amino acids long.